These 24 T cell receptor beta chains came from one sample sequenced in a study of blood T cells in healthy people across ages (dated by TCRdb to the mid-2010s). Receptors were amplified or captured by 5' RACE. Data came from an Illumina HiSeq 2500. The second PCR ran for about 6 to 12 cycles and used a J-beta primer mix along with a sample-barcoded 5' primer. TCRdb passed the public sequencing reads through fastp at Q25 and MiXCR, retaining productive beta sequences. Each entry merges the rows of one CDR3 protein and shows their most common DNA and genes. This sample comprises about 640,000 distinct CDR3 sequences, 40% to 45% of them detected only once. About 32% of the sample goes to the ten largest clones. Specimen: blood. The receptors derive from a man aged 80 or over in good health.

With regard to this clonotype: The junction and the germline gene differ at one end; a read error may be behind it. V is TRBV4-2 and J is TRBJ1-4; the D gene is possibly TRBD1 (5 bases). Germline values: CDR1 LGHNA, CDR2 YNFKEQ. The CDR3 is made up of 15 amino acids. CDR3 region: CASSPRRRDGEKRFF. CDR3 in DNA: TGTGCCAGCAGCCCTAGGAGACGGGACGGTGAAAAACGGTTTTTT.

The rearrangement uses TRBV29-1 and TRBJ2-7; D may be TRBD2 (5 bases). V lost 5 bases and J 6 bases, leaving 11 bases between the germline ends. This CDR3 is 11 amino acids long. CDR1 is SQVTM, CDR2 ANQGSEA, per germline. CDR3 DNA sequence: TGCAGCGTTTGGGAGCTGAGCGAGCAGTACTTC. Translation gives CSVWELSEQYF.

The table lists this clonotype with a few counts. The genes are TRBV20-1 and TRBJ2-5, with TRBD2 matching over 10 bases. There are 13 residues in the CDR3. Germline loops: CDR1 DFQATT, CDR2 SNEGSKA (reference sequence). The trim removed 5 bases at V and 7 bases at J, leaving 7 bases unmatched. CDR3 in DNA: TGCAGTGCTGTTCTAGCGGGAGACGCGACCCAGTACTTC. As protein: CSAVLAGDATQYF.

In its sample, this clonotype was seen many times. Here the CDR3 reads CASSQDWAQSNQPQHF. The CDR3 DNA reads TGCGCCAGCAGCCAAGATTGGGCGCAGAGCAATCAGCCCCAGCATTTT. The chain links TRBV4-1 to TRBJ1-5; unclear D gene. V shed 0 bases and J shed 1 base, with 10 bases lying between them. Germline V gene sequence: CDR1 MGHRA, CDR2 YSYEKL. The length of the CDR3 is 16 residues.

Turning to this clonotype: With a much larger clone just one base away, this may be a read error. Here the CDR3 reads CASTAGQGEKLFF. The CDR3 DNA reads TGTGCCAGCACGGCCGGGCAGGGTGAAAAACTGTTTTTT. V gene TRBV27 combines with J gene TRBJ1-4, with D tentatively TRBD1 (5 bases). This CDR3 is built from 13 residues. The V gene's germline CDR1 is MNHEY and CDR2 SMNVEV (reference sequence). The V end lost 7 bases, the J end lost 7 bases, and 13 bases lay between the germline ends.

In its sample, this clonotype was seen a few times. The chain recombines TRBV11-3 with TRBJ2-1; 9 bases line up with TRBD1. Germline V gene sequence: CDR1 SGHNT, CDR2 YENEEA. This CDR3 has 15 amino acids. Losses at the gene ends were 5 bases for V and 8 bases for J; bases not matched to a gene: 10. In DNA form, the CDR3 reads TGTGCCAGCAGCCTGGGACAGGGTTTAGCTGATGAGCAGTTCTTC. Protein sequence: CASSLGQGLADEQFF.

The J gene is TRBJ1-2, the V gene TRBV6-2 or TRBV6-3; TRBD1 might be the D (6 bases). V lost 2 bases and J 2 bases, leaving 15 bases between the germline ends. The CDR3 is 16 residues long. Germline V gene sequence: CDR1 MNHEY, CDR2 SVGEGT. The CDR3 nucleotides read TGTGCCAGCAGTTACCCAGGGGCCACAAGGAACTATGGCTACACCTTC. Protein sequence: CASSYPGATRNYGYTF.

This chain joins TRBV7-9 and TRBJ1-5; 10 bases are a match to TRBD1. The J segment lost 6 bases and the V segment lost 2 bases, leaving 10 bases of the junction unmatched. Germline assignment: CDR1 SEHNR and CDR2 FQNEAQ (reference sequence). The CDR3 runs to 17 residues. CDR3 region: CASSLYVGQGRSQPQHF. The CDR3 nucleotides are TGTGCCAGCAGCTTATACGTGGGACAGGGGCGTTCTCAGCCCCAGCATTTT.

The chain couples TRBV6-5 to TRBJ2-1, with 8 bases matching TRBD2. Germline V gene lookup returns CDR1 MNHEY and CDR2 SVGAGI. The CDR3 is 16 residues long. The J segment lost 5 bases and the V segment lost 2 bases, leaving 8 bases of the junction unmatched. CDR3 residues: CASSYRVGRGDNEQFF. The CDR3 DNA is TGTGCCAGCAGTTACAGGGTGGGGCGGGGGGACAATGAGCAGTTCTTC.

The chain has TRBV4-2 and TRBJ2-1, with 7 bases that match TRBD1. CDR3 length: 14 amino acids. Germline CDR1 is LGHNA and CDR2 is YNFKEQ. J lost 7 bases, V lost 7 bases, and 10 bases had no gene match. CDR3 loop: CASTRDSSLNEQFF. The CDR3 nucleotides are TGTGCCAGCACCCGGGACAGTTCTTTGAATGAGCAGTTCTTC.

The gene calls are TRBV6-2 or TRBV6-3 and TRBJ1-5; D uncertain. The V gene's germline CDR1 is MNHEY and CDR2 SVGEGT. V dropped 0 bases and J dropped 2 bases, with 5 bases sitting between them. This CDR3 is 14 amino acids long. The CDR3 protein is CASSYSAGNQPQHF. The DNA for the CDR3 is TGTGCCAGCAGTTACTCGGCAGGCAATCAGCCCCAGCATTTT.

This chain joins TRBV27 and TRBJ2-2, with D possibly being TRBD2 (7 bases). The CDR3 has 16 residues. The V gene's germline CDR1 is MNHEY and CDR2 SMNVEV (reference sequence). The V end lost 3 bases, the J end lost 5 bases, and 16 bases lay between the germline ends. The CDR3 protein is CASSFTGGAGTGELFF. DNA for the CDR3: TGTGCCAGCAGTTTTACGGGGGGCGCAGGGACCGGGGAGCTGTTTTTT.

The chain recombines TRBV20-1 with TRBJ2-2; tentative D call: TRBD1 (6 bases). The germline gives CDR1 DFQATT, CDR2 SNEGSKA (reference sequence). The CDR3 has 13 amino acids. The ends were cut back, 4 bases at V and 4 bases at J, with 10 bases in the middle. The CDR3 nucleotides read TGCAGTGCTACCACAGGGACCACCGGGGAGCTGTTTTTT. It specifies CSATTGTTGELFF.

The chain couples TRBV7-2 to TRBJ2-6; TRBD2 matches at 8 bases. This CDR3 is built from 17 residues. The germline CDR1 and CDR2 sequences are SGHTA and FQGNSA. The junction had 5 bases not matched to a gene; V was cut back by 1 base and J by 3 bases. CDR3 protein: CASSLVPTSVGANVLTF. CDR3 DNA sequence: TGTGCCAGCAGCTTAGTGCCGACTAGCGTTGGGGCCAACGTCCTGACTTTC.

This clonotype was seen a handful of times. CDR3 bases: TGTGCCAGCAGCTTGCGCGCAGACCAATACGAGCAGTACTTC. It translates to CASSLRADQYEQYF. The chain couples TRBV5-7 to TRBJ2-4; D gene ambiguous. The DNA matches TRBJ2-7 better at its end, which makes the J call doubtful. TRBV5-7 is an ORF for which the function is uncertain. The CDR3 loop spans 14 amino acids.

The chain has TRBV3-1 and TRBJ1-2; 12 nucleotides agree with TRBD1. In germline, CDR1 is LGHDT, CDR2 YNNKEL (reference sequence). The CDR3 has 17 residues. V shed 1 base and J 4 bases; nucleotides not matched to a gene: 7. The DNA of the CDR3 is TGTGCCAGCAGCCAAGCTAAACCGGGACAGGGGGCCTATGGCTACACCTTC. Residues: CASSQAKPGQGAYGYTF.

A note on this clonotype: Compared with germline, one end of the junction differs, possibly owing to a read error. J is TRBJ2-7 and V is TRBV9; D may be TRBD2 (5 bases). CDR1 is SGDLS, CDR2 YYNGEE, per germline. CDR3 size: 14 residues. CDR3 DNA sequence: TGTGCCAACAGCGTATCCCCGGGGTCCTACGAGCAGTACTTC. Amino acids: CANSVSPGSYEQYF.

This clonotype was counted once. The CDR3 DNA follows: TGTGCCAGCAGCCCGGGGGTGGGTGCGGGTTACAATGAGCAGTACTTC. Translated: CASSPGVGAGYNEQYF. The chain uses TRBV7-3 and TRBJ2-5; maybe TRBD2 (6 bases). The germline V gene encodes CDR1 SGHTA and CDR2 FQGTGA. Trimming removed 5 bases from V and 11 bases from J, with 27 bases in between. This CDR3 is 16 amino acids long.

This clonotype occurred many times. This may come from a read error, since a much larger clone is one base off. The chain employs TRBV20-1 and TRBJ1-5; no firm D call. Between the trimmed V and J ends, which lost 7 bases and 2 bases, there was a span of 12 bases. Germline V CDR1 and CDR2: DFQATT, SNEGSKA (reference sequence). The CDR3 loop spans 13 amino acids. CDR3 coding DNA: TGCAGTGGAGGAGGGAAAGGCAATCAGCCCCAGCATTTT. It codes for CSGGGKGNQPQHF.

This clonotype was observed a few times. The rearrangement links TRBV20-1 to TRBJ2-7, with 7 bases lining up with TRBD1. J gave up 1 base and V 4 bases, and 4 bases lay outside the gene matches. The V gene's germline CDR1 is DFQATT and CDR2 SNEGSKA (reference sequence). CDR3 size: 13 residues. The CDR3 bases are TGCAGTGCTAACCCAGGGGGATCCTACGAGCAGTACTTC. Its protein is CSANPGGSYEQYF.

The chain employs TRBV20-1 and TRBJ1-2; tentatively, D is TRBD1 (6 bases). This CDR3 is 13 amino acids long. V shed 4 bases and J shed 5 bases, with 14 bases lying between them. CDR1 DFQATT and CDR2 SNEGSKA come from the germline V gene (reference sequence). The CDR3 DNA follows: TGCAGTGCTACCAGGACTAGGGGGTATGGCTACACCTTC. Amino acids: CSATRTRGYGYTF.

This clonotype was observed many times. The rearrangement uses TRBV14 and TRBJ1-1, with D tentatively TRBD1 (6 bases). Germline assignment: CDR1 SGHDN and CDR2 FVKESK. CDR3 length equals 15 residues. V lost 4 bases to trimming and J lost 5 bases, with 17 bases between them. The CDR3 protein is CASSPLGALRTEAFF. As DNA, the CDR3 is TGTGCCAGCAGCCCGCTGGGGGCCCTGAGGACTGAAGCTTTCTTT.

V and J are TRBV15 and TRBJ2-5; the match to TRBD2 covers 12 bases. The CDR3 covers 17 residues. The germline V gene has CDR1 LNHNV and CDR2 YYDKDF (reference sequence). V lost 0 bases, J lost 4 bases, and 6 bases stayed unmatched. As DNA, the CDR3 is TGTGCCACCAGCAGAGATCCTAGCGGGAGGGCCACAGAGACCCAGTACTTC. Its protein product is CATSRDPSGRATETQYF.

The V call is TRBV9, the J call TRBJ2-5; D remains ambiguous. Germline V CDR1 and CDR2: SGDLS, YYNGEE. Trimming removed 0 bases at V and 1 base at J, with 7 bases between. The CDR3 spans 14 residues. The CDR3 spells CASSVGRSQETQYF. In DNA form, the CDR3 reads TGTGCCAGCAGCGTAGGTCGGAGCCAAGAGACCCAGTACTTC.